Shown below are 5 T cell receptor beta chains from a single sample sequenced in a study of sequential checkpoint blockade in melanoma. Libraries were prepared by immunoSEQ multiplex PCR; TCRdb keeps only in-frame clonotypes and omits some of them. Of some 17,000 clones listed, roughly 80% are singletons. Treatment reported: randomized to nivolumab then ipilimumab (arm A) or the reverse (arm B). Specimen: CD8+ T cells sorted from blood (inferred from file names), collected from a patient given nivolumab and ipilimumab in sequence. The receptors were gathered from a human donor with melanoma.

V and J are TRBV5-1 and TRBJ1-2; D possibly corresponds to TRBD1 (6 bases). Trimming took 1 base from V and 8 from J, leaving 18 bases between them. Germline V gene data show CDR1 as SGHRS and CDR2 as YFSETQ. This CDR3 region has 15 residues. CDR3 sequence reads: CASSLIWTANEGYTF. In DNA form, the CDR3 reads TGCGCCAGCAGCTTGATTTGGACAGCGAACGAAGGCTACACCTTC.

The chain has TRBV5-5 and TRBJ2-1, with 8 bases fitting TRBD2. Germline assignment: CDR1 SGHKS and CDR2 YYEKEE (reference sequence). The CDR3 totals 15 residues. The junction had 3 bases not matched to a gene; V was cut back by 1 base and J by 3 bases. CDR3 region: CASSLILAVYNEQFF. The CDR3 DNA reads TGTGCCAGCAGCTTGATACTAGCGGTCTACAATGAGCAGTTCTTC.

By frequency in the sample, this clone is medium-sized. The chain joins TRBV15 to TRBJ2-7, with 8 positions matching TRBD1. Germline trimming cut 3 bases from V and 3 bases from J; bases unmatched to any gene: 1. The germline CDR1 and CDR2 sequences are LNHNV and YYDKDF (reference sequence). CDR3 size: 13 residues. In DNA form, the CDR3 reads TGTGCCACCAGCAGGGACAGGGACTACGAGCAGTACTTC. It is translated as CATSRDRDYEQYF.

The V and J genes are TRBV11-2 and TRBJ2-7, with 8 bases identical to TRBD1. J lost 6 bases, V lost 4 bases, and 23 bases had no gene match. Germline CDR1 and CDR2: SGHAT and FQNNGV. The CDR3 length is 19 residues. Written as DNA, the CDR3 is TGTGCCAGCAGCTCCAGCCTGACAGGGGAAAACGGCGTGGGCCCCGAGCAGTACTTC. Translated, it gives CASSSSLTGENGVGPEQYF.

The chain recombines TRBV9 with TRBJ2-5, with 9 positions matching TRBD1. The J call is in doubt because the DNA end fits TRBJ2-7 better. CDR3 size: 14 residues. Per the germline V gene, CDR1 is SGDLS and CDR2 is YYNGEE. The CDR3 sequence is CASSPRDRAYEQYF. The CDR3 DNA is TGTGCCAGCAGCCCTCGGGACAGGGCCTACGAGCAGTACTTC.